The 30 T cell receptor beta chains below were found in one sample sequenced in a study of CD8+ T cells in alopecia areata. Reverse transcription of extracted RNA yielded cDNA, which provided the sequencing template. Produced via immunoSEQ multiplex PCR; TCRdb's table is partial and in-frame only. This table has around 200,000 clones, about 53% appearing once. The treatment was: oral pan-JAK inhibitor, 5-10 mg twice daily. The source material was CD8+ T cells sorted from blood, sampled at week 24, from a patient treated with tofacitinib. The receptors derive from a human donor with alopecia areata.

This chain connects TRBV7-2 to TRBJ2-3; D is ambiguous. V lost 0 bases and J lost 4, with 11 bases in between. The CDR3 spans 15 residues. Per germline, CDR1 SGHTA and CDR2 FQGNSA. The chain's CDR3 is CASSLAVEGPDTQYF. The CDR3 DNA follows: TGTGCCAGCAGCTTAGCGGTTGAAGGTCCAGATACGCAGTATTTT.

This clone was detected a few times. This chain links TRBV7-3 with TRBJ1-1; perhaps TRBD1 as D (5 bases). This CDR3 spans 16 amino acids. Trimming pared 5 bases from V and 5 bases from J, leaving 21 bases between. The germline gives CDR1 SGHTA, CDR2 FQGTGA. The chain's CDR3 is CASSARFGGEWTEAFF. CDR3 nucleotides: TGTGCCAGCAGCGCCCGGTTCGGAGGGGAATGGACTGAAGCTTTCTTT.

This clone has just one count. This chain uses TRBV13 with TRBJ2-7; the match to TRBD1 covers 7 bases. Per the germline V gene, CDR1 is PRHDT and CDR2 is FYEKMQ (reference sequence). The J segment lost 3 bases and the V segment lost 5 bases, leaving 7 bases of the junction unmatched. The CDR3 is 14 residues long. The DNA of the CDR3 is TGTGCCAGCAGCACCCGACAGGGCCTCTACGAGCAGTACTTC. It translates to CASSTRQGLYEQYF.

The chain combines TRBV18 with TRBJ2-5; D call uncertain. This CDR3 has 13 amino acids. V was shortened by 3 bases and J by 3 bases, with 8 bases between the two germline ends. The V gene's germline CDR1 is KGHSH and CDR2 LQKENI. The CDR3 DNA is TGTGCCAGCTCACCGGGCAGTAAAGAGACCCAGTACTTC. Translating it yields CASSPGSKETQYF.

V gene TRBV4-3 combines with J gene TRBJ1-5, with unresolved D. The germline V gene has CDR1 LGHNA and CDR2 YSLEER. CDR3 length equals 14 residues. V was clipped by 4 bases and J by 0 bases, with 7 bases between them. DNA of the CDR3: TGCGCCAGCAGCCCTACAGTTAGCAATCAGCCCCAGCATTTT. It yields the protein CASSPTVSNQPQHF.

The chain is built from TRBV5-4 and TRBJ2-7; no firm D call. V was shortened by 0 bases and J by 4 bases, with 8 bases between the two germline ends. CDR3 length: 13 amino acids. The germline V gene encodes CDR1 SGHNT and CDR2 YYREEE (reference sequence). The CDR3 DNA sequence: TGTGCCAGCAGCTTGGAGCGACTTTACGAGCAGTACTTC. It codes for CASSLERLYEQYF.

V and J are TRBV15 and TRBJ2-1; 11 positions agree with TRBD1. This CDR3 is 15 amino acids long. CDR1 and CDR2 from the germline V gene are LNHNV and YYDKDF (reference sequence). J gave up 5 bases and V 0 bases, and 0 bases lay outside the gene matches. This chain's CDR3 is CATSREDRGHNEQFF. The CDR3 region has the DNA TGTGCCACCAGCAGAGAGGACAGGGGGCACAATGAGCAGTTCTTC. The full variable domain, its missing parts supplied by reference TRBV15 and TRBJ2-1, is DAMVIQNPRYQVTQFGKPVTLSCSQTLNHNVMYWYQQKSSQAPKLLFHYYDKDFNNEADTPDNFQSRRPNTSFCFLDIRSPGLGDTAMYLCATSREDRGHNEQFFGPGTRLTVL.

This clone was seen once. V gene TRBV30 combines with J gene TRBJ1-2, with TRBD1 as a possible D gene (5 bases). The CDR3 length is 12 residues. Germline V lookup: CDR1 GTSNPN, CDR2 SVGIG (reference sequence). Trimming cost V 5 bases and J 8 bases, with 15 bases left between them. CDR3 sequence reads: CAWHRDLSGYTF. In DNA, the CDR3 is TGTGCCTGGCACCGGGACCTTTCCGGCTACACCTTC.

The chain uses TRBV7-9 and TRBJ2-7, with 9 bases aligning to TRBD1. V lost 1 base and J lost 11; bases outside the gene matches: 3. Per germline, CDR1 SEHNR and CDR2 FQNEAQ (reference sequence). The CDR3 runs to 12 residues. Here the CDR3 reads CASSLGDRDKYF. CDR3 DNA sequence: TGTGCCAGCAGCTTAGGGGACAGGGATAAGTACTTC.

This clone was detected only a few times. The gene calls are TRBV5-1 and TRBJ1-1; the D is unclear. Germline V CDR1 and CDR2: SGHRS, YFSETQ. The CDR3 totals 13 residues. Trimming took 0 bases from V and 8 from J, leaving 11 bases between them. In DNA, the CDR3 is TGCGCCAGCAGCTTGGCCTCGGCTAAGGAAGCTTTCTTT. It codes for CASSLASAKEAFF.

The chain couples TRBV6-1 to TRBJ1-5; unclear D gene. Germline lookup yields CDR1 MNHNS and CDR2 SASEGT. Trimming pared 3 bases from V and 3 bases from J, leaving 0 bases between. The CDR3 is 11 amino acids. The CDR3 coding sequence is TGTGCCAGCAGTGACAATCAGCCCCAGCATTTT. As protein: CASSDNQPQHF.

The chain recombines TRBV2 with TRBJ2-3; D possibly corresponds to TRBD2 (6 bases). V dropped 1 base and J dropped 4 bases, with 12 bases sitting between them. This CDR3 is built from 15 residues. Germline V gene sequence: CDR1 SNHLY, CDR2 FYNNEI. The CDR3, as DNA: TGTGCCAGCAGTGAAGAGGGACTTTGGGCAGATACGCAGTATTTT. This sequence encodes CASSEEGLWADTQYF.

This chain links TRBV7-8 with TRBJ2-2; unclear D gene. This CDR3 is built from 14 residues. Per the germline V gene, CDR1 is SGHVS and CDR2 is FQNEAQ. The V end was cut by 6 bases, the J end by 1 base, with 9 bases between. This chain's CDR3 is CASSDMQNTGELFF. In nucleotides, the CDR3 is TGTGCCAGCAGTGACATGCAGAACACCGGGGAGCTGTTTTTT.

The chain links TRBV25-1 to TRBJ2-5; maybe TRBD1 (6 bases). CDR3 length: 13 amino acids. Trimming removed 9 bases from V and 2 bases from J, with 13 bases in between. Germline lookup yields CDR1 MGHDK and CDR2 SYGVNS. This CDR3 reads CASLGQSQETQYF. DNA of the CDR3: TGTGCCAGTCTCGGACAGTCTCAAGAGACCCAGTACTTC.

Remarks on this clone: The germline gene is not matched at one end of the junction; a read error may be the cause. V gene TRBV6-1 combines with J gene TRBJ1-5; D remains ambiguous. The CDR3 has 13 amino acids. Germline CDR1 is MNHNS and CDR2 is SASEGT. In DNA form, the CDR3 reads TGTGCCAGCAGGTCCTCTAGGACGCCAATTTCGGATTTT. It yields the protein CASRSSRTPISDF.

This clone occurred once. This rearrangement joins TRBV7-3 to TRBJ2-1; D possibly corresponds to TRBD2 (6 bases). The CDR3 has 14 residues. With 1 base removed from V and 5 bases from J, the gap between germline ends came to 9 bases. The germline gives CDR1 SGHTA, CDR2 FQGTGA. The CDR3 DNA reads as TGTGCCAGCAGCTTAAGGGGAGGTAACAATGAGCAGTTCTTC. Translated: CASSLRGGNNEQFF.

V usage is TRBV30 and J usage is TRBJ2-2; no clear D. Trimming removed 2 bases from V and 1 base from J, with 8 bases in between. Germline CDR1 is GTSNPN and CDR2 is SVGIG (reference sequence). This CDR3 has 14 amino acids. The CDR3: CAWSRAENTGELFF. The DNA for the CDR3 is TGTGCCTGGAGTAGGGCGGAGAACACCGGGGAGCTGTTTTTT.

The chain uses TRBV15 and TRBJ1-1; no definite D call. The germline V and J ends were trimmed by 4 bases and 1 base, with 7 bases remaining between them. The CDR3 has 13 amino acids. Germline loops: CDR1 LNHNV, CDR2 YYDKDF (reference sequence). CDR3 residues: CATSTTRNTEAFF. The DNA of the CDR3 is TGTGCCACCAGCACGACACGGAACACTGAAGCTTTCTTT.

V gene TRBV6-4 combines with J gene TRBJ2-1; D is possibly TRBD1 (6 bases). The CDR3 loop spans 13 amino acids. V lost 2 bases and J lost 9, with 11 bases in between. Germline CDR1 and CDR2: MRHNA and SNTAGT. CDR3 nucleotide sequence: TGTGCCAGCAGTGACGGGGGCATTAGTGAGCAGTTCTTC. It translates to CASSDGGISEQFF.

This clone was counted between two and nine times. The J gene is TRBJ2-1, the V gene TRBV9, with 8 nucleotides matching TRBD2. The CDR3 is made up of 14 amino acids. From germline, CDR1 is SGDLS and CDR2 YYNGEE. V trimming: 1 base; J trimming: 7 bases; junction bases outside the gene matches: 4. As DNA, the CDR3 is TGTGCCAGCAGCGTAAGCGGGGGACGGAATGAGCAGTTCTTC. This gives the protein CASSVSGGRNEQFF.

The chain has TRBV13 and TRBJ1-1; 12 bases align to TRBD1. Germline-derived CDR1 and CDR2 are PRHDT and FYEKMQ (reference sequence). V lost 5 bases, J lost 0 bases, and 7 bases stayed unmatched. The CDR3 loop spans 17 amino acids. CDR3 region: CASSPVGQGAMNTEAFF. CDR3 bases: TGTGCCAGCAGCCCTGTGGGACAGGGGGCGATGAACACTGAAGCTTTCTTT.

This clone has only one observation. V and J are TRBV2 and TRBJ1-1, with D uncertain. The germline V gene has CDR1 SNHLY and CDR2 FYNNEI. The CDR3 runs to 13 residues. V dropped 1 base and J dropped 8 bases, with 11 bases sitting between them. CDR3 DNA sequence: TGTGCCAGCAGTGAAGAGGGTTCTATGGAAGCTTTCTTT. It specifies CASSEEGSMEAFF.

The chain has TRBV9 and TRBJ2-1, with 8 bases identical to TRBD1. This CDR3 has 15 residues. Trimming cost V 4 bases and J 9 bases; bases outside gene matches: 12. CDR1 is SGDLS and CDR2 is YYNGEE in the germline V gene. For the CDR3, the DNA is TGTGCCAGCAGCCCCAGGGGGCGCGGCGAGAGTGAGCAGTTCTTC. Residues: CASSPRGRGESEQFF.

This clone was recorded a few times. The chain carries TRBV23-1 and TRBJ1-6; D is uncertain. TRBV23-1 is designated an ORF whose function remains uncertain. The CDR3 length is 13 residues. V was shortened by 11 bases and J by 6 bases, with 14 bases between the two germline ends. CDR3 coding DNA: TGCGCCCTGCAGCGGACTCCTAATTCACCCCTCCACTTT. Translated: CALQRTPNSPLHF.

V is TRBV5-6 and J is TRBJ2-5; 8 bases line up with TRBD1. J was trimmed by 9 bases and V by 2 bases; bases with no gene match: 12. The germline CDR1 and CDR2 sequences are SGHDT and YYEEEE. The CDR3 is made up of 15 amino acids. CDR3 nucleotide sequence: TGTGCCAGCAGCTTCCCAGGGGGCGAGGTGGGTCCCCAGTACTTC. As protein: CASSFPGGEVGPQYF.

The rearrangement links TRBV4-3 to TRBJ1-2; 7 bases are a match to TRBD1. The ends lost 0 bases at V and 4 bases at J; junction bases unmatched: 5. Germline V lookup: CDR1 LGHNA, CDR2 YSLEER. The CDR3 is 15 amino acids. The CDR3 nucleotides are TGCGCCAGCAGCCAAGAAAAGGGGGCGAGCTATGGCTACACCTTC. Protein product: CASSQEKGASYGYTF.

The chain links TRBV4-3 to TRBJ2-2; TRBD2 might be the D (6 bases). V was shortened by 1 base and J by 7 bases, with 10 bases between the two germline ends. Germline V CDR1 and CDR2: LGHNA, YSLEER. This CDR3 contains 14 residues. The CDR3 protein is CASSQVMGGGELFF. Here the CDR3 DNA reads TGCGCCAGCAGCCAAGTCATGGGGGGCGGGGAGCTGTTTTTT.

This chain links TRBV27 with TRBJ2-7; D possibly corresponds to TRBD2 (6 bases). Germline CDR1 reads MNHEY; CDR2 reads SMNVEV (reference sequence). With 2 bases removed from V and 3 bases from J, the gap between germline ends came to 14 bases. The CDR3 extends over 15 amino acids. This CDR3 is CASSLRRGENYEQYF. The DNA for the CDR3 is TGTGCCAGCAGTTTAAGGAGGGGAGAGAACTACGAGCAGTACTTC.

The V call is TRBV11-2, the J call TRBJ2-1, with D hard to call. The CDR3 sequence is 11 residues long. V was pared by 8 bases and J by 9 bases, with 11 bases between. Germline V gives CDR1 SGHAT, CDR2 FQNNGV. The CDR3 nucleotides are TGTGCCAGCTCCCCACCAGGTGAGCAGTTCTTC. Translation: CASSPPGEQFF.

This clone was seen a single time. This sequence joins TRBV29-1 and TRBJ1-2; no reliable D call. CDR1 and CDR2 (germline): SQVTM, ANQGSEA. This CDR3 comprises 11 residues. Trimming shortened V by 2 bases and J by 6 bases, and 7 bases separated the two germline ends. The CDR3: CSVELDHGYTF. CDR3 bases: TGCAGCGTTGAACTCGACCATGGCTACACCTTC.